Sequencing of this T cell receptor beta chain was carried out in a study of shared clonotypes between healthy human individuals. About the study: Three plates were used per donor for CD4 naive, three for CD4 memory, two for CD8 naive and one for CD8 memory. Study-level points and caveats: Non-shared clonotypes had lower generation probabilities than those shared by all four donors. Sharing across several donors was seen in roughly 5% of naive CD4 clonotypes.

On this clone: Its cognate antigen is unknown.

Germline V gene lookup returns CDR1 SEHNR and CDR2 FQNEAQ (reference sequence). The V and J ends lost 2 bases and 2 bases, in that order; junction bases with no gene match: 14. This CDR3 has 18 amino acids. Several immunoSEQ plates held equal portions of the genomic DNA taken from each subset. TCRdb's copy holds only in-frame clones and misses some; the assay was immunoSEQ multiplex PCR. Found here are about 180,000 clones, over 80% of them singletons; the top ten hold around 0.067%. V is TRBV7-9 and J is TRBJ1-2; the match to TRBD1 covers 7 bases. The sample consisted of naive CD4+ T cells sorted from blood. Subset here: CD45RA+ positively selected. The clonotype comes from a woman younger than 45 in good health. The DNA for the CDR3 is TGTGCCAGCAGCTTAACCCTGGTACAGGGGATTAACAACTATGGCTACACCTTC. Translating it yields CASSLTLVQGINNYGYTF.